Listed here is a single T cell receptor (beta chain). Germline values: CDR1 GTSNPN, CDR2 SVGIG (reference sequence). V was cut by 3 bases and J by 5 bases, with 16 bases left in between. This CDR3 has 14 residues. The sample belongs to a study of OX40 agonist ivuxolimab in advanced cancers. Turning to the study itself: Every 2 weeks, patients got intravenous ivuxolimab at one of six dose levels (0.01-10 mg/kg).

Assay: immunoSEQ multiplex PCR; the TCRdb copy retains only in-frame clones and omits some. Among 50,000 to 65,000 clones listed, over 70% were seen once. The sequences come from CD4+ or CD8+ T cells sorted from blood, collected in a trial of the OX40 agonist ivuxolimab. V is TRBV30 and J is TRBJ1-2; a weak D match, TRBD1 (5 bases). The source is an adult with an advanced solid tumor such as melanoma, head and neck, liver or kidney cancer. CDR3 sequence (DNA): TGTGCCTGGAGCGGTGGAAGGGGCGGGTATGGCTACACCTTC. Protein sequence: CAWSGGRGGYGYTF.